This T cell receptor beta chain derives from a study of T cells in Graves' hyperthyroidism and ophthalmopathy. General study findings and limits: Among thyroid clonotypes expanded above 0.001, most also appeared in blood. From stable hyperthyroidism, ophthalmopathy was separated by a 13 V-J model.

This clonotype was found a few times. Its specificity is unknown. Amplification yielded TCR beta CDR3 regions, with RNA transcripts as the source. Carried out on the TCR CDR3, a first-round RT-PCR used the HTBI primer set. TCRdb re-called the multiplex PCR reads with MiXCR, one entry per CDR3 protein. Altogether more than 500,000 distinct CDR3 sequences are present, approximately 14% being singletons, with the ten largest covering approximately 13%. The hyperthyroidism was newly diagnosed and had lasted under 2 months; the patients were aged 18 to 65. Clinical symptoms, serum thyroxine and TRAb, thyroid ultrasound and orbital computed tomography were used for the diagnoses. The sequence derives from a woman between 35 and 50 years old with Graves' hyperthyroidism. The sequencing sample was made of blood.

The CDR3 loop reads CASSLPGDRSSYNEQFF. The CDR3 DNA is TGTGCCAGCAGTTTACCCGGGGACAGGAGCTCCTACAATGAGCAGTTCTTC. The rearrangement links TRBV13 to TRBJ2-1, with 8 bases aligning to TRBD1. This CDR3 is 17 amino acids long. Germline V gene lookup returns CDR1 PRHDT and CDR2 FYEKMQ (reference sequence). V lost 6 bases, J lost 0 bases, and 10 bases stayed unmatched.